These T cell receptor beta chains were read from a single sample in a study of blood T cells in healthy people across ages. TCRdb passed the 5' RACE reads through MiXCR, listing each CDR3 protein once. The data show about 680,000 distinct CDR3 sequences, around half seen once. The sample taken for sequencing was blood. These receptors originate from a woman in her sixties or seventies in good health. The CDR3 runs from the conserved cysteine through the conserved F or W. The D gene is left open where the match is weak. Size is omitted from some rows. Given values are once, few, many or a class for expanded clones.

V	size	J	D	DNA	CDR3
TRBV7-9	few	TRBJ2-7	TRBD1	TGTGCCAGCAGCAGCTCGGAGGACAGGTTTTACGAGCAGTACTTC	CASSSSEDRFYEQYF
TRBV5-6	-	TRBJ2-1	-	TGTGCCAGCAGTTGGGACAGACGCACCGGGGGGGATTTGACCAATGAGCAGTTCTTC	CASSWDRRTGGDLTNEQFF
TRBV9	-	TRBJ2-1	TRBD1	TGTGCCAGCAGCGTCACAGGGGGTGACTACAATGAGCAGTTCTTC	CASSVTGGDYNEQFF
TRBV2	few	TRBJ2-6	-	TGTGCCAGCCTCCCGGGGGCCAACGTCCTGACTTTC	CASLPGANVLTF
TRBV7-9	-	TRBJ2-3	-	TGTGCCAGCAGATCGCAGGGAGACACAGATACGCAGTATTTT	CASRSQGDTDTQYF
TRBV11-1	-	TRBJ2-3	TRBD2	TGTGCCAGCAGCTTAGGAAGGCGGCTTACTAGCGGGAATGAAGGCACAGATACGCAGTATTTT	CASSLGRRLTSGNEGTDTQYF
TRBV25-1	-	TRBJ2-1	TRBD2	TGTGCCAGCATTGGGACTAGCGGGAAGTCTGTTCAGTTCTTC	CASIGTSGKSVQFF
TRBV12-3/TRBV12-4	many	TRBJ2-1	-	TGTGCCAGCAGTTTTTGGGGGACGCGGGACGCTGAGCAGTTCTTC	CASSFWGTRDAEQFF
TRBV6-1	-	TRBJ2-7	TRBD1	TGTGCCAGCAGTGAGCAGGGGGCCGTCCCCTACGAGCAGTACTTC	CASSEQGAVPYEQYF
TRBV6-2/TRBV6-3	-	TRBJ2-7	-	TGTGCCTGCAGGTCCCACTGGGCTACCTACGAGCAGTACTTC	CACRSHWATYEQYF
TRBV11-2	-	TRBJ2-3	TRBD2	TGTGCCAGCAGTCCTACTACGGGACTAGCGGGAGGTATAGATACGCAGTATTTT	CASSPTTGLAGGIDTQYF
TRBV13	few	TRBJ2-7	-	TGTGCCAGCAGCGTATTATCGGACGGGGCTTCCTACGAGCAGTACTTC	CASSVLSDGASYEQYF
TRBV5-1	-	TRBJ2-3	-	TGCGCCAGCAGCTTCGAGGGATTTAGGGGATCCCTGACAGATACGCAGTATTTT	CASSFEGFRGSLTDTQYF
TRBV7-2	-	TRBJ2-1	TRBD2	TGTGCCAGCAGCTTACGGTTCGGGACTAGCGGGAATGAGCAGTTCTTC	CASSLRFGTSGNEQFF
TRBV25-1	-	TRBJ2-1	TRBD1	TGTGCCAGCAGTGCCACCCCGGGACAGGGTTTCTCCTACAATGAGCAGTTCTTC	CASSATPGQGFSYNEQFF
TRBV20-1	-	TRBJ1-1	-	TGCAGTGCTAGCGGAAGGGGGGGGGAAGCTTTCTTT	CSASGRGGEAFF
TRBV7-2	-	TRBJ2-1	-	TGTGCCAGCAGCCCCCAAGCCATCAGTGAGCAGTTCTTC	CASSPQAISEQFF
TRBV28	-	TRBJ2-1	-	TGTGCCAGCAGTTTCGCTGGGTTCGATGAGCAGTTCTTC	CASSFAGFDEQFF
TRBV12-3/TRBV12-4	-	TRBJ2-7	TRBD2	TGTGCCAGCAGTGGGACTAGCGGGAGGGCTTCAGGCGAGCAGTACTTC	CASSGTSGRASGEQYF
TRBV4-2	-	TRBJ2-1	TRBD1	TGTGCCAGCAGCCAGGCGGGACAGGGAAGATCTGGTGAGCAGTTCTTC	CASSQAGQGRSGEQFF
TRBV21-1	few	TRBJ2-7	-	TGTGCCAGCAGCAAAGGGCTTCTGGTCCCGATGCCCTACGAGCAGTACTTC	CASSKGLLVPMPYEQYF
TRBV7-9	few	TRBJ2-7	-	TGTGCCAGCAGCTTAACGCGACCCGACTACGAGCAGTACTTC	CASSLTRPDYEQYF
TRBV20-1	-	TRBJ2-1	-	TGCAGTGCTAGACTACCCGGGATTAGCTCCTACAATGAGCAGTTCTTC	CSARLPGISSYNEQFF
TRBV10-1	-	TRBJ1-5	-	TGCGCCATCAGTGATCCAGGGCTTGGGAATCAGCCCCAGCATTTT	CAISDPGLGNQPQHF
TRBV28	-	TRBJ2-3	-	TGTGCCAGCAGGGGTGGTGGGGCCGGGAATACGCAGTATTTT	CASRGGGAGNTQYF
TRBV5-1	many	TRBJ2-3	-	TGCGCCAGCAGCTTGATGGGCAGCACAGATACGCAGTATTTT	CASSLMGSTDTQYF
TRBV6-2/TRBV6-3	-	TRBJ1-1	-	TGTGCCAGCAGCCGGCCTGCAGGGGCGGACACTGAAGCTTTCTTT	CASSRPAGADTEAFF
TRBV12-3/TRBV12-4	few	TRBJ1-2	-	TGTGCCAGCAGTCCGGGACATCTCTATGGCTACACCTTC	CASSPGHLYGYTF
TRBV29-1	few	TRBJ1-2	-	TGCAGCGCCATCCAGGGCCTTCTAGGCTACACCTTC	CSAIQGLLGYTF
TRBV5-6	few	TRBJ2-2	-	TGTGCCAGCAGCTTGGTGGCAGCAAACACCGGGGAGCTGTTTTTT	CASSLVAANTGELFF
TRBV7-2	-	TRBJ2-2	-	TGTGCCAGCAGCTTGGTTTCGAGCGCCGGGGAGCTGTTTTTT	CASSLVSSAGELFF
TRBV6-5	-	TRBJ2-3	TRBD2	TGTGCCAGCAGCTCCCCCGGGAGGGCCCCCACAGATGCGCAGTATTTT	CASSSPGRAPTDAQYF
TRBV7-9	few	TRBJ2-7	-	TGTGCCAGCAGCTTAGGGCTGGGAGCGCCCCACGAGCAGTACTTC	CASSLGLGAPHEQYF
TRBV20-1	once	TRBJ2-7	-	TGCAGTGCCGAAGGGCCCCCGGGCCTCTCCTACAATGAGCAGTACTTC	CSAEGPPGLSYNEQYF
TRBV28	many	TRBJ1-5	-	TGTGCCAGCAGGACCCCCAGGGGAAGGCAGCCCCAGCATTTT	CASRTPRGRQPQHF
TRBV5-1	-	TRBJ2-5	-	TGCGCCAGCAGCTCCACTCCCGGGACTCAATACAATGAGCAGTACTTC	CASSSTPGTQYNEQYF
TRBV27	-	TRBJ2-1	TRBD2	TGTGTCAGCAGTTTCGGGACTAGCGGGAGCAATGAGCAGTTCTTC	CVSSFGTSGSNEQFF
TRBV7-3	-	TRBJ1-1	-	TGTGCCAGCAGTCCGGGATCTCGCGGTGAAGCTTTCTTT	CASSPGSRGEAFF
TRBV27	few	TRBJ2-3	-	TGTGCCAGCAGTCCCTCAGCGGAGAATACGCAGTATTTT	CASSPSAENTQYF
TRBV7-2	-	TRBJ2-7	TRBD2	TGTGCCAGCAGCGCGCGGGGGGGTTACGAGCAGTACTTC	CASSARGGYEQYF
TRBV12-3/TRBV12-4	few	TRBJ2-3	TRBD1	TGTGCCAGCAGTTTCGGGGACAGGGGATTTGACACAGATACGCAGTATTTT	CASSFGDRGFDTDTQYF
TRBV20-1	few	TRBJ2-7	TRBD2	TGCAGTGCTCTTACCGGGACTAGCGGGAGTTACGAGCAGTACTTC	CSALTGTSGSYEQYF
TRBV7-2	-	TRBJ2-2	-	TGTGCCAGCAGCGGCGGCGGGGTCACCGGGGAGCTGTTTTTT	CASSGGGVTGELFF
TRBV30	-	TRBJ2-1	-	TGTGCCTGGGGAGGAGATACTTACAATGAGCAGTTCTTC	CAWGGDTYNEQFF
TRBV5-1	-	TRBJ2-7	-	TGCGCCAGCAGCGTGGTTCAACAATACGAGCAGTACTTC	CASSVVQQYEQYF
TRBV2	-	TRBJ2-3	-	TGTGCCAGCAGTGTAGAGTACCGGGCGCAGTATTTT	CASSVEYRAQYF
TRBV9	-	TRBJ2-5	TRBD2	TGTGCCAGCAGCGTAGGGTTAGCGGGAGCCCAAGAGACCCAGTACTTC	CASSVGLAGAQETQYF
TRBV5-4	-	TRBJ2-5	TRBD1	TGTGCCAGCAGCTCTCGGACAGGGAACATAGAGACCCAGTACTTC	CASSSRTGNIETQYF
TRBV5-1	-	TRBJ2-1	TRBD2	TGCGCCAGCAGCTTGGCGGGGGACTACTCCTACAATGAGCAGTTCTTC	CASSLAGDYSYNEQFF
TRBV28	few	TRBJ2-3	-	TGTGCCAGCAACAGGGTCTCAGAGGGGGCAGATACGCAGTATTTT	CASNRVSEGADTQYF
TRBV12-3/TRBV12-4	-	TRBJ2-7	-	TGTGCCAGCAGTGTAGCGGAGGGCTCCTACGAGCAGTACTTC	CASSVAEGSYEQYF
TRBV6-5	-	TRBJ1-5	TRBD1	TGTGCCAGCAGTTCAAGGACAGGGGGCCTGCCCCAGCATTTT	CASSSRTGGLPQHF
TRBV5-1	-	TRBJ2-1	-	TGCGCCAGCAGCTTGGGTTTCGGGGGAAATGAGCAGTTCTTC	CASSLGFGGNEQFF
TRBV24-1	-	TRBJ1-2	-	TGTGCCACCAGTGATTTGCAGGGACATGGTCGGCTCTATGGCTACACCTTC	CATSDLQGHGRLYGYTF